The rows below give T cell receptor beta chains drawn from one sample of a study of T cell repertoires in cytomegalovirus infection. For these receptors, no antigen is known. TCRdb re-called the reads with MiXCR, one entry per CDR3 protein. The sample includes roughly 920,000 distinct CDR3 sequences, more than 25% of them seen just once. The input for sequencing was cultured CD8+ T cells from PBMCs, taken from culture after CMV antigen stimulation. These receptors originate from a human donor in good health (CMV status not recorded). Some clones in this sample may be carry-over from other donors' samples. CDR3s include the opening cysteine and the closing phenylalanine or tryptophan. D genes are given only for firm matches. Not every row has a clone size; where given, it reads once, few, many or a size class.

j_call: TRBJ2-5; v_call: TRBV5-4; d_call: TRBD2; clone_size: NA; cdr3_aa: CASSLGLAGGPEETQYF; cdr3_nt: TGTGCCAGCAGCCTCGGACTAGCGGGGGGGCCGGAAGAGACCCAGTACTTC
j_call: TRBJ1-1; v_call: TRBV10-3; d_call: NA; clone_size: NA; cdr3_aa: CAIGDRMNTEAFF; cdr3_nt: TGTGCCATCGGAGACAGGATGAACACTGAAGCTTTCTTT
j_call: TRBJ2-5; v_call: TRBV7-2; d_call: NA; clone_size: NA; cdr3_aa: CASSPSIETQYF; cdr3_nt: TGTGCCAGCAGCCCTAGTATAGAGACCCAGTACTTC
j_call: TRBJ2-7; v_call: TRBV4-1; d_call: NA; clone_size: many; cdr3_aa: CASALETGSYEQYF; cdr3_nt: TGCGCCAGCGCGCTAGAGACAGGCTCCTACGAGCAGTACTTC
j_call: TRBJ1-5; v_call: TRBV15; d_call: TRBD1; clone_size: NA; cdr3_aa: CATSRDRGLEPQQF; cdr3_nt: TGTGCCACCAGCAGGGACAGGGGGCTGGAGCCCCAGCAATTT
j_call: TRBJ1-1; v_call: TRBV4-2; d_call: NA; clone_size: NA; cdr3_aa: CASSQPPRTEAFF; cdr3_nt: TGTGCCAGCAGCCAACCACCCCGGACTGAAGCTTTCTTT
j_call: TRBJ2-7; v_call: TRBV27; d_call: NA; clone_size: few; cdr3_aa: CAPQGGGDYEQYF; cdr3_nt: TGTGCCCCCCAAGGTGGAGGGGACTACGAGCAGTACTTC
j_call: TRBJ2-4; v_call: TRBV12-3/TRBV12-4; d_call: TRBD2; clone_size: few; cdr3_aa: CASRGGLAKNIQYF; cdr3_nt: TGTGCCAGCCGGGGAGGGCTAGCCAAAAACATTCAGTACTTC
j_call: TRBJ2-1; v_call: TRBV11-2; d_call: TRBD2; clone_size: NA; cdr3_aa: CASSLGRGGPNEQFF; cdr3_nt: TGTGCCAGCAGCTTAGGTCGGGGGGGCCCCAATGAGCAGTTCTTC
j_call: TRBJ2-7; v_call: TRBV25-1; d_call: TRBD1; clone_size: few; cdr3_aa: CASRPGQGSGEQYF; cdr3_nt: TGTGCCAGCAGACCGGGACAGGGATCAGGGGAGCAGTACTTC
j_call: TRBJ1-3; v_call: TRBV15; d_call: TRBD1; clone_size: few; cdr3_aa: CATSSDRGPGNTIYF; cdr3_nt: TGTGCCACCAGCAGTGACAGGGGGCCTGGAAACACCATATATTTT
j_call: TRBJ2-1; v_call: TRBV19; d_call: NA; clone_size: NA; cdr3_aa: CASSTGTPSTNEQFF; cdr3_nt: TGTGCCAGTAGTACCGGGACACCTTCTACCAATGAGCAGTTCTTC
j_call: TRBJ1-1; v_call: TRBV7-3; d_call: NA; clone_size: many; cdr3_aa: CASSLIRARNTEAFF; cdr3_nt: TGTGCCAGCAGCTTAATCAGGGCCCGGAACACTGAAGCTTTCTTT
j_call: TRBJ1-5; v_call: TRBV6-1; d_call: TRBD1; clone_size: few; cdr3_aa: CASSDRTGYGSNQPQHF; cdr3_nt: TGTGCCAGCAGTGACAGGACAGGGTATGGGAGCAATCAGCCCCAGCATTTT
j_call: TRBJ2-1; v_call: TRBV20-1; d_call: TRBD2; clone_size: NA; cdr3_aa: CSAKTGLAGKNNEQFF; cdr3_nt: TGCAGTGCTAAAACCGGGCTAGCGGGGAAAAACAATGAGCAGTTCTTC
j_call: TRBJ1-4; v_call: TRBV4-3; d_call: NA; clone_size: NA; cdr3_aa: CASSHHERDLGEKLFF; cdr3_nt: TGCGCCAGCAGCCACCATGAGAGGGATTTAGGCGAAAAACTGTTTTTT
j_call: TRBJ2-1; v_call: TRBV5-4; d_call: TRBD1; clone_size: NA; cdr3_aa: CASSLIGDRYNEQFF; cdr3_nt: TGTGCCAGCAGCTTAATAGGGGACAGGTACAATGAGCAGTTCTTC
j_call: TRBJ2-2; v_call: TRBV12-5; d_call: TRBD2; clone_size: NA; cdr3_aa: CANGLVPGLAGEITGELFF; cdr3_nt: TGTGCTAATGGTTTGGTCCCGGGACTAGCGGGGGAGATCACCGGGGAGCTGTTTTTT
j_call: TRBJ1-5; v_call: TRBV27; d_call: NA; clone_size: few; cdr3_aa: CASSAKPGDRSSNQPQHF; cdr3_nt: TGTGCCAGCAGTGCCAAGCCAGGGGATAGGAGCAGCAATCAGCCCCAGCATTTT